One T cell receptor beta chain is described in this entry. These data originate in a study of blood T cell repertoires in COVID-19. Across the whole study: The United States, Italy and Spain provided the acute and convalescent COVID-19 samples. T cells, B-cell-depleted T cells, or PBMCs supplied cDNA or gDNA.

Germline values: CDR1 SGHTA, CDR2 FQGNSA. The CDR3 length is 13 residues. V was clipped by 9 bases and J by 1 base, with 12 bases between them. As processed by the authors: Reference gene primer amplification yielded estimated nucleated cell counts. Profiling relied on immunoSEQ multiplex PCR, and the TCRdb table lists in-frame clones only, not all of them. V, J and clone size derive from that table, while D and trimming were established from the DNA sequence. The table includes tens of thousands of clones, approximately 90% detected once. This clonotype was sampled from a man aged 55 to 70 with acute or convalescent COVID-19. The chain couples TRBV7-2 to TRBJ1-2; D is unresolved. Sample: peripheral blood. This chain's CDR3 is CARAVSRNYGYTF. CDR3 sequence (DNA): TGTGCCAGGGCCGTCTCCCGTAACTATGGCTACACCTTC.